The clone carrying this TCR beta chain was observed a handful of times. This record belongs to a study of blood T cell repertoires in COVID-19. Study-wide background: Samples taken during acute and convalescent COVID-19 were collected in the United States, Italy and Spain. The cDNA or gDNA used as material had been derived from T cells, B-cell-depleted T cells, or PBMCs.

V was cut by 0 bases and J by 3 bases, with 5 bases left in between. The CDR3 sequence is 13 residues long. Looked up from germline, CDR1 is GTSNPN and CDR2 is SVGIG (reference sequence). Clones were read by immunoSEQ multiplex PCR, and TCRdb kept only the in-frame ones, dropping some. This table holds roughly 150,000 clones, 70% to 85% found once. Material: peripheral blood. The clonotype comes from a woman in her fifties or sixties with acute or convalescent COVID-19. The chain couples TRBV30 to TRBJ1-4; D gene unclear. CDR3 DNA: TGTGCCTGGAGTGTTGGGCCTAATGAAAAACTGTTTTTT. This encodes CAWSVGPNEKLFF.